This TCR beta chain was found in a study of T cells after yellow fever vaccination. Findings of the study overall: Clonotypes shared by both compartments, CD4 and CD8, made up a small share.

The CDR3 has 15 residues. Trimming removed 0 bases from V and 6 bases from J, with 13 bases in between. In germline, CDR1 is MDHEN, CDR2 SYDVKM. Regarding this clonotype: Its antigen remains unidentified.

TCRdb analysed the 5' RACE reads with MiXCR anew, one entry per CDR3 protein. The data hold 450,000 to 550,000 distinct CDR3 sequences, with about a fifth observed a single time. This clonotype was sampled from a man aged 25-40 years who received the YFV17D yellow fever vaccine. The V gene is TRBV28, the J gene TRBJ2-3; D possibly uses TRBD1 or TRBD2 (6 bases each). The specimen comprised PBMCs, sampled 15 days after the yellow fever booster vaccination. CDR3 nucleotide sequence: TGTGCCAGCAGTTTATGGGGGGGTCAGGGGGATACGCAGTATTTT. Translation gives CASSLWGGQGDTQYF.